The text below deals with one T cell receptor beta chain. Its target is not known. These data originate in a study of a mutant IDH1 vaccine in newly diagnosed glioma. The wider study: Beforehand, treatment had been radiotherapy, temozolomide, or both; the majority received both.

Assay used: immunoSEQ multiplex PCR; TCRdb lists only in-frame clones, some missing. In the table there are about 64,000 clones, roughly 80% of which are singletons. Time point specified: week 11, during vaccination. A 20-mer mutant IDH1 peptide at 300 ug was injected subcutaneously with topical imiquimod. The TCR originated in a woman aged 45-65 years with glioma. Sequenced here: PBMCs, sampled from a glioma patient whose treatment included an IDH1 peptide vaccine.

The CDR3 DNA sequence: TGCGCCAGCAGCACTGGGACAACCGGAAACACCATATATTTT. Amino acids: CASSTGTTGNTIYF. V gene TRBV5-1 combines with J gene TRBJ1-3; possibly TRBD1 for D (6 bases). Trimming left V 4 bases short and J 4 bases short, with 12 bases between. Germline assignment: CDR1 SGHRS and CDR2 YFSETQ. The length of the CDR3 is 14 residues.